This T cell receptor (beta chain) was captured by sequencing in a study of human T cells and chemical hapten exposure. Study at large: Skin of the upper inner arm, about 2 cm by about 2 cm, received 2% DPC for sensitization. Per-sample TCR yields varied mainly from small pooled library volume differences.

Time point of the sample: patch test 1, 2 weeks after DPC sensitization. The treatment was: therapeutic diphenylcyclopropenone sensitization with weekly scalp DPC. The study enrolled 18 to 70-year-old alopecia patients suitable for DPC. Unfractionated whole blood served as the source for total RNA extraction. V dropped 1 base and J dropped 4 bases, with 10 bases sitting between them. The CDR3 is made up of 15 amino acids. Germline lookup yields CDR1 SEHNR and CDR2 FQNEAQ (reference sequence). This clonotype was seen more than once but under ten times. TCRdb re-analysed the RACE reads in MiXCR, keeping a single row per CDR3 protein. The sample lists 95,000 to 100,000 distinct CDR3 sequences, 9.5% to 15% seen once, with approximately 2% in the top ten.

The V call is TRBV7-9, the J call TRBJ1-4; D is unresolved. The input for sequencing was whole blood, taken in connection with sensitization to the hapten diphenylcyclopropenone (DPC). The TCR comes from a woman aged 40-49 years with alopecia areata. Some clones in this sample may be carry-over from other donors' samples. This chain's CDR3 is CASSLGSGYNEKLFF. The CDR3 nucleotides read TGTGCCAGCAGCTTAGGCTCTGGTTATAATGAAAAACTGTTTTTT. The full variable domain, its missing parts supplied by reference TRBV7-9 and TRBJ1-4, is DTGVSQNPRHKITKRGQNVTFRCDPISEHNRLYWYRQTLGQGPEFLTYFQNEAQLEKSRLLSDRFSAERPKGSFSTLEIQRTEQGDSAMYLCASSLGSGYNEKLFFGSGTQLSVL.